The 25 T cell receptor beta chains below were found in one sample sequenced in a study of T cells in Graves' hyperthyroidism and ophthalmopathy. Authors of the study amplified TCR beta CDR3 regions from RNA transcripts. The HTBI primer set was used in a first-round RT-PCR of the TCR CDR3. TCRdb itself ran the multiplex PCR reads through MiXCR, one entry per CDR3 protein. Here the sample spans some 500,000 distinct CDR3 sequences, 15% to 20% being singletons. Sequencing input: blood. Source of these receptors: a woman in her twenties or thirties with Graves' ophthalmopathy.

This chain connects TRBV6-2 or TRBV6-3 to TRBJ1-4; D uncertain. The CDR3 spans 14 residues. The V gene's germline CDR1 is MNHEY and CDR2 SVGEGT. Trimming cost V 2 bases and J 7 bases, with 11 bases left between them. The CDR3 DNA is TGTGCCAGCAGTTACCAGTCGCAGGCTGAAAAACTGTTTTTT. It encodes CASSYQSQAEKLFF.

The count of this clonotype is one. This chain uses TRBV6-2 or TRBV6-3 with TRBJ2-7, with 7 positions matching TRBD2. This CDR3 spans 17 amino acids. The germline V gene encodes CDR1 MNHEY and CDR2 SVGEGT. The J segment lost 5 bases and the V segment lost 4 bases, leaving 17 bases of the junction unmatched. This chain's CDR3 is CASSSGRRRESPHEQYF. Written as DNA, the CDR3 is TGTGCCAGCAGTTCAGGGCGACGGCGGGAGAGCCCCCACGAGCAGTACTTC.

The J gene is TRBJ1-4, the V gene TRBV27; 8 bases map to TRBD1. The V gene end was trimmed by 6 bases and the J gene end by 7 bases; junction bases not matched to a gene: 4. Per the germline V gene, CDR1 is MNHEY and CDR2 is SMNVEV (reference sequence). This CDR3 is 13 amino acids long. CDR3 residues: CASRGQVIEKLFF. In DNA form, the CDR3 reads TGTGCCAGCAGGGGACAGGTTATTGAAAAACTGTTTTTT. Filled out from reference TRBV27 and TRBJ1-4, the complete variable domain reads EAQVTQNPRYLITVTGKKLTVTCSQNMNHEYMSWYRQDPGLGLRQIYYSMNVEVTDKGDVPEGYKVSRKEKRNFPLILESPSPNQTSLYFCASRGQVIEKLFFGSGTQLSVL.

Comment on this clonotype: A much larger clone differs by one base, so this may be a read error. The J gene is TRBJ2-7, the V gene TRBV7-9, with 9 bases that match TRBD2. CDR3 length: 14 amino acids. The V gene's germline CDR1 is SEHNR and CDR2 FQNEAQ (reference sequence). V lost 5 bases to trimming and J lost 2 bases; unmatched junction nucleotides: 4. CDR3 in DNA: TGTGCCAGCAGCCCGGGACTAGCCCCCTACGAGCAGTACTTC. It specifies CASSPGLAPYEQYF.

This clonotype has a count of ten or more. This chain links TRBV20-1 with TRBJ2-1; 7 nucleotides match TRBD2. The germline CDR1 and CDR2 sequences are DFQATT and SNEGSKA (reference sequence). After removal of 0 bases from V and 4 bases from J, the junction contained 6 bases not matched to a gene. The CDR3 spans 15 residues. CDR3 in amino acids: CSARDPGLGYNEQFF. CDR3 DNA: TGCAGTGCTAGAGATCCAGGACTAGGTTACAATGAGCAGTTCTTC.

This clonotype was seen repeatedly, ten times or more. The V call is TRBV6-2 or TRBV6-3, the J call TRBJ2-7; 10 nucleotides agree with TRBD2. Germline V CDR1 and CDR2: MNHEY, SVGEGT. The trim removed 5 bases at V and 7 bases at J, leaving 8 bases unmatched. The CDR3 extends over 14 amino acids. CDR3 sequence (DNA): TGTGCCAGCAGTCCAGCGGGAGGGCCACGGGAGCAGTACTTC. It is translated as CASSPAGGPREQYF.

This clonotype occurred many times. The V and J genes are TRBV7-8 and TRBJ2-7; 9 bases are shared with TRBD2. Germline V CDR1 and CDR2: SGHVS, FQNEAQ. CDR3 length equals 14 residues. The V gene end was trimmed by 5 bases and the J gene end by 1 base; junction bases not matched to a gene: 3. The CDR3 bases are TGTGCCAGCAGCACTACTAGCGGGTCCTACGAGCAGTACTTC. It translates to CASSTTSGSYEQYF.

This clonotype appeared many times. The chain carries TRBV20-1 and TRBJ2-7; tentatively, D is TRBD2 (5 bases). The CDR3 has 14 residues. The germline V gene has CDR1 DFQATT and CDR2 SNEGSKA (reference sequence). The CDR3 here is CTASSPKVSYEQYF. The CDR3 region has the DNA TGCACCGCTAGCTCCCCCAAGGTTTCCTACGAGCAGTACTTC.

This clonotype was seen repeatedly, ten times or more. V and J are TRBV14 and TRBJ2-7; possible D gene TRBD1, 6 bases. This CDR3 comprises 14 residues. Germline CDR1 and CDR2: SGHDN and FVKESK. V was shortened by 4 bases and J by 3 bases, with 13 bases between the two germline ends. The CDR3 is CASSPGHPIYEQYF. In DNA, the CDR3 is TGTGCCAGCAGCCCGGGACATCCGATCTACGAGCAGTACTTC.

The J gene is TRBJ2-3, the V gene TRBV28; TRBD2 matches 8 bases. This CDR3 comprises 14 residues. The junction had 6 bases not matched to a gene; V was cut back by 6 bases and J by 4 bases. CDR1 and CDR2 (germline): MDHEN, SYDVKM. The CDR3 here is CASSKAGLADTQYF. Written as DNA, the CDR3 is TGTGCCAGCAGCAAAGCGGGACTAGCAGATACGCAGTATTTT.

The table lists this clonotype with a few counts. The DNA of the CDR3 is TGTGCCAGCGGTCCGGGACAGACTAATGAAAAACTGTTTTTT. Its translation: CASGPGQTNEKLFF. The chain is built from TRBV6-1 and TRBJ1-4, with TRBD1 matching 7 bases. Germline assignment: CDR1 MNHNS and CDR2 SASEGT. V gave up 8 bases and J gave up 2 bases; unmatched junction bases: 5. CDR3 length: 14 amino acids.

This clonotype has ten or more counts. The chain has TRBV6-1 and TRBJ2-5, with D hard to call. Per the germline V gene, CDR1 is MNHNS and CDR2 is SASEGT. Trimming cost V 5 bases and J 2 bases, with 9 bases left between them. The CDR3 loop spans 13 amino acids. CDR3 sequence reads: CASSLRVQETQYF. The CDR3 DNA reads as TGTGCCAGCAGTCTCCGGGTACAAGAGACCCAGTACTTC.

This clonotype appeared many times. This rearrangement joins TRBV7-8 to TRBJ2-3, with D perhaps TRBD2 (5 bases). V was trimmed by 4 bases and J by 4 bases, leaving 18 bases between them. The germline CDR1 and CDR2 sequences are SGHVS and FQNEAQ. CDR3 size: 16 residues. The CDR3 DNA is TGTGCCAGCAGCTCCTTGGAGGCTACATTCCCAGATACGCAGTATTTT. Its translation: CASSSLEATFPDTQYF.

The V gene is TRBV24-1, the J gene TRBJ2-1; D is unresolved. V was clipped by 7 bases and J by 4 bases, with 13 bases between them. Germline assignment: CDR1 KGHDR and CDR2 SFDVKD. The CDR3 covers 14 residues. CDR3: CATSATTRYNEQFF. The CDR3 DNA follows: TGTGCCACCAGCGCGACAACCAGATACAATGAGCAGTTCTTC.

The rearrangement links TRBV9 to TRBJ2-6, with D uncertain. Trimming pared 3 bases from V and 2 bases from J, leaving 18 bases between. The germline V gene encodes CDR1 SGDLS and CDR2 YYNGEE. CDR3 length: 18 amino acids. CDR3 amino acids: CASSATPFQWAGANVLTF. The DNA of the CDR3 is TGTGCCAGCAGCGCCACCCCCTTCCAATGGGCTGGGGCCAACGTCCTGACTTTC.

Concerning this clonotype itself: This clone may be a read error of a much larger clone one base away. The rearrangement uses TRBV28 and TRBJ1-1, with D perhaps TRBD1 (5 bases). The length of the CDR3 is 14 residues. Germline V gives CDR1 MDHEN, CDR2 SYDVKM. CDR3 loop: CAGSLGWGDTEAFF. The CDR3 DNA follows: TGTGCCGGCAGTTTAGGCTGGGGGGACACTGAAGCTTTCTTT.

This clonotype was counted ten times or more. The CDR3 DNA is TGTGCCAGCAGCTTCCTGGGGGAGAGAGGCACTGAAGCTTTCTTT. Amino acid sequence: CASSFLGERGTEAFF. The chain recombines TRBV7-9 with TRBJ1-1, with D tentatively TRBD1 (5 bases). The length of the CDR3 is 15 residues. The V gene lost 3 bases and the J gene lost 4 bases, with 15 bases spanning the gap. Germline V gene lookup returns CDR1 SEHNR and CDR2 FQNEAQ (reference sequence).

The chain couples TRBV4-1 to TRBJ2-7; D is possibly TRBD1 (5 bases). The CDR3 is made up of 14 amino acids. The germline gives CDR1 MGHRA, CDR2 YSYEKL. Trimming left V 2 bases short and J 3 bases short, with 11 bases between. This CDR3 is CASSQNRFSYEQYF. CDR3 coding DNA: TGCGCCAGCAGCCAAAACAGGTTTAGCTACGAGCAGTACTTC.

This clonotype was detected a few times. The genes are TRBV18 and TRBJ1-5; D gene unclear. Germline V gene data show CDR1 as KGHSH and CDR2 as LQKENI. V gave up 2 bases and J gave up 4 bases, with 6 bases separating them. This CDR3 contains 13 residues. CDR3 protein: CASSPKGNQPQHF. The CDR3 nucleotides read TGTGCCAGCTCACCAAAGGGTAATCAGCCCCAGCATTTT.

This clonotype has a handful of counts. This sequence joins TRBV9 and TRBJ2-1; D is uncertain. There are 12 residues in the CDR3. Germline V gene sequence: CDR1 SGDLS, CDR2 YYNGEE. The V end was cut by 0 bases, the J end by 4 bases, with 2 bases between. The CDR3 loop is CASSVEYNEQFF. The CDR3 nucleotides are TGTGCCAGCAGCGTAGAGTACAATGAGCAGTTCTTC.

The sample holds many counts of this clonotype. The CDR3 is CASSSKTGREQYF. CDR3 bases: TGTGCCAGCAGCTCTAAGACAGGGAGAGAGCAGTACTTC. This chain uses TRBV7-7 with TRBJ2-7; 7 nucleotides line up with TRBD1. From germline, CDR1 is SSHAT and CDR2 FNYEAQ (reference sequence). The CDR3 consists of 13 residues. V dropped 4 bases and J dropped 7; count of bases not matched to a gene: 7.

This clonotype was recorded at least ten times. The gene calls are TRBV7-8 and TRBJ2-7, with TRBD1 identical over 9 bases. V gave up 5 bases and J gave up 7 bases; unmatched junction bases: 9. There are 14 residues in the CDR3. Per germline, CDR1 SGHVS and CDR2 FQNEAQ. The CDR3 DNA reads TGTGCCAGCAGCGGCCGGACAGGGGACAGGGAGCAGTACTTC. It encodes CASSGRTGDREQYF.

This clonotype showed up many times. The chain employs TRBV4-3 and TRBJ2-3; D is uncertain. This CDR3 is built from 14 residues. Germline lookup yields CDR1 LGHNA and CDR2 YSLEER. Between the trimmed V and J ends, which lost 4 bases and 4 bases, there was a span of 12 bases. CDR3 residues: CASSRPDLPDTQYF. CDR3 in DNA: TGCGCCAGCAGCCGACCGGATCTGCCAGATACGCAGTATTTT.

There are many counts of this clonotype. The V gene is TRBV20-1, the J gene TRBJ2-1; 12 nucleotides line up with TRBD2. CDR3 length: 16 amino acids. Germline-derived CDR1 and CDR2 are DFQATT and SNEGSKA (reference sequence). V dropped 6 bases and J dropped 4; count of bases not matched to a gene: 10. CDR3 DNA sequence: TGCAGTGCGCGCGCCACTAGCGGGAGGTCGTACAATGAGCAGTTCTTC. It encodes CSARATSGRSYNEQFF.

This clonotype was seen repeatedly, ten times or more. The CDR3, as DNA: TGTGCCACCAGCAGAGATTGGGGTGAAGCTTTCTTT. Its protein product is CATSRDWGEAFF. The rearrangement joins TRBV15 to TRBJ1-1; the D is unclear. CDR1 is LNHNV and CDR2 is YYDKDF in the germline V gene (reference sequence). V lost 0 bases, J lost 7 bases, and 6 bases lay in between. The CDR3 consists of 12 residues.